Shown below are 28 T cell receptor beta chains from a single sample sequenced in a study of CD8+ T cells in alopecia areata. Isolated RNA was reverse transcribed into cDNA used as the sequencing template. The method was immunoSEQ multiplex PCR; TCRdb's version includes in-frame clones alone and lacks a portion of them. The data contain some 150,000 clones, around 62% of them singletons. The sequencing sample was made of CD8+ T cells sorted from blood. The receptors stem from a human donor in good health.

The chain joins TRBV5-1 to TRBJ2-3; D unresolved. The CDR3 runs 13 residues. Trimming cost V 1 base and J 5 bases, with 8 bases left between them. CDR1 SGHRS and CDR2 YFSETQ come from the germline V gene. CDR3 sequence (DNA): TGCGCCAGCAGCTTGCACGAACAAGATACGCAGTATTTT. Protein sequence: CASSLHEQDTQYF.

The rearrangement joins TRBV11-2 to TRBJ2-2; possibly TRBD1 for D (6 bases). Germline assignment: CDR1 SGHAT and CDR2 FQNNGV. With 4 bases removed from V and 4 bases from J, the gap between germline ends came to 13 bases. The CDR3 contains 15 residues. CDR3 bases: TGTGCCAGCAGCTCCACAGGGTGGGGCACCGGGGAGCTGTTTTTT. It yields the protein CASSSTGWGTGELFF.

The chain couples TRBV6-5 to TRBJ2-2; D possibly corresponds to TRBD1 (6 bases). CDR1 MNHEY and CDR2 SVGAGI come from the germline V gene. V lost 2 bases and J lost 1, with 8 bases in between. The CDR3 is 15 amino acids. DNA of the CDR3: TGTGCCAGCAGTTACGAGACAGGGAACACCGGGGAGCTGTTTTTT. Its translation is CASSYETGNTGELFF.

The chain couples TRBV4-1 to TRBJ1-5; 11 bases map to TRBD1. This CDR3 has 15 amino acids. The ends lost 0 bases at V and 9 bases at J; junction bases unmatched: 4. CDR1 is MGHRA, CDR2 YSYEKL, per germline. CDR3 region: CASSQERTGGWPQHF. CDR3 DNA sequence: TGCGCCAGCAGCCAAGAAAGGACAGGGGGCTGGCCCCAGCATTTT.

This rearrangement joins TRBV5-1 to TRBJ2-7, with a weak D call TRBD2 (5 bases). This CDR3 is built from 13 residues. Germline V gene data show CDR1 as SGHRS and CDR2 as YFSETQ. Between the trimmed V and J ends, which lost 1 base and 6 bases, there was a span of 11 bases. The CDR3 DNA follows: TGCGCCAGCAGCTTGTTCTTTGAGGGCGAGCAGTACTTC. Translating it yields CASSLFFEGEQYF. Together with reference TRBV5-1 and TRBJ2-7, the CDR3 gives the full variable domain: KAGVTQTPRYLIKTRGQQVTLSCSPISGHRSVSWYQQTPGQGLQFLFEYFSETQRNKGNFPGRFSGRQFSNSRSEMNVSTLELGDSALYLCASSLFFEGEQYFGPGTRLTVT.

A few counts support this clone. This chain links TRBV6-5 with TRBJ1-1, with D perhaps TRBD1 (5 bases). The germline CDR1 and CDR2 sequences are MNHEY and SVGAGI. The CDR3 consists of 16 residues. V lost 0 bases and J 1 base, leaving 12 bases between the germline ends. CDR3 in amino acids: CASSYSFWGGNTEAFF. The CDR3 region has the DNA TGTGCCAGCAGTTACTCTTTTTGGGGGGGGAACACTGAAGCTTTCTTT.

The rearrangement joins TRBV29-1 to TRBJ1-4, with D possibly matching TRBD1 (6 bases). Germline values: CDR1 SQVTM, CDR2 ANQGSEA. The CDR3 contains 13 residues. V lost 5 bases and J lost 7, with 14 bases in between. CDR3 protein: CSVWGQGGEKLFF. Written as DNA, the CDR3 is TGCAGCGTTTGGGGGCAGGGAGGTGAAAAACTGTTTTTT. The entire variable domain, with the rest obtained from reference TRBV29-1 and TRBJ1-4, is as follows: SAVISQKPSRDICQRGTSLTIQCQVDSQVTMMFWYRQQPGQSLTLIATANQGSEATYESGFVIDKFPISRPNLTFSTLTVSNMSPEDSSIYLCSVWGQGGEKLFFGSGTQLSVL.

The chain couples TRBV30 to TRBJ2-1; TRBD2 is a possible D gene (5 bases). The CDR3 covers 13 residues. The germline gives CDR1 GTSNPN, CDR2 SVGIG (reference sequence). V lost 0 bases to trimming and J lost 7 bases, with 10 bases between them. The CDR3 loop reads CAWSVSRGNEQFF. The CDR3 DNA reads TGTGCCTGGAGTGTCTCCCGAGGGAATGAGCAGTTCTTC.

On this clone itself: The sample holds other DNA sequences that translate to the same CDR3. The genes are TRBV27 and TRBJ1-1; D unclear. This CDR3 has 14 residues. CDR1 and CDR2 (germline): MNHEY, SMNVEV (reference sequence). Trimming cost V 5 bases and J 2 bases, with 12 bases left between them. The DNA for the CDR3 is TGTGCCAGCAGTCCCGGACGGACCAACACTGAAGCTTTCTTT. It yields the protein CASSPGRTNTEAFF.

The chain carries TRBV5-1 and TRBJ2-3, with D hard to call. The ends were cut back, 5 bases at V and 5 bases at J, with 12 bases in the middle. The length of the CDR3 is 13 residues. CDR1 and CDR2 (germline): SGHRS, YFSETQ. The CDR3 loop is CASSEGGEDTQYF. The CDR3 DNA follows: TGCGCCAGCAGTGAAGGTGGGGAAGATACGCAGTATTTT. The entire variable domain, with the rest obtained from reference TRBV5-1 and TRBJ2-3, is as follows: KAGVTQTPRYLIKTRGQQVTLSCSPISGHRSVSWYQQTPGQGLQFLFEYFSETQRNKGNFPGRFSGRQFSNSRSEMNVSTLELGDSALYLCASSEGGEDTQYFGPGTRLTVL.

The V and J genes are TRBV6-1 and TRBJ2-1; either TRBD1 or TRBD2 may supply D (5 bases each). The germline V gene encodes CDR1 MNHNS and CDR2 SASEGT. The CDR3 has 14 amino acids. Trimming pared 4 bases from V and 13 bases from J, leaving 20 bases between. In DNA, the CDR3 is TGTGCCAGCAGTGTGGCAGGGACCCTCGTAACCCAGTTCTTC. Its protein product is CASSVAGTLVTQFF.

V is TRBV28 and J is TRBJ1-2; the D is unclear. Germline V gene data show CDR1 as MDHEN and CDR2 as SYDVKM. The CDR3 totals 16 residues. Trimming shortened V by 3 bases and J by 2 bases, and 16 bases separated the two germline ends. The CDR3, as DNA: TGTGCCAGCAGTTTTCGCGACATCCCCCTCAACTATGGCTACACCTTC. This encodes CASSFRDIPLNYGYTF.

The genes are TRBV5-6 and TRBJ2-7, with 7 positions matching TRBD2. Germline CDR1 is SGHDT and CDR2 is YYEEEE. With 0 bases clipped from V and 6 bases from J, the junction kept 6 bases outside the gene matches. There are 14 residues in the CDR3. CDR3 loop: CASSLERDVFEQYF. CDR3 DNA: TGTGCCAGCAGCTTGGAGCGGGATGTCTTCGAGCAGTACTTC.

This clone has a handful of counts. This rearrangement joins TRBV27 to TRBJ2-7, with D possibly matching TRBD1 (6 bases). This CDR3 has 13 residues. V lost 6 bases and J lost 5, with 14 bases in between. Germline V CDR1 and CDR2: MNHEY, SMNVEV (reference sequence). CDR3 sequence reads: CASRETGSDEQYF. The CDR3 nucleotides are TGTGCCAGCAGGGAAACAGGGTCCGACGAGCAGTACTTC.

The gene calls are TRBV11-2 and TRBJ2-7, with D perhaps matching TRBD2 (7 bases). Germline CDR1 SGHAT, CDR2 FQNNGV. The CDR3 runs 15 residues. V was clipped by 5 bases and J by 3 bases, with 17 bases between them. The CDR3 loop reads CASSRLGGQGYEQYF. DNA for the CDR3: TGTGCCAGCAGCCGGCTCGGGGGGCAGGGCTACGAGCAGTACTTC. Full variable domain (missing parts from reference TRBV11-2 and TRBJ2-7): EAGVAQSPRYKIIEKRQSVAFWCNPISGHATLYWYQQILGQGPKLLIQFQNNGVVDDSQLPKDRFSAERLKGVDSTLKIQPAKLEDSAVYLCASSRLGGQGYEQYFGPGTRLTVT.

V gene TRBV9 combines with J gene TRBJ1-1; no definite D call. The germline V gene has CDR1 SGDLS and CDR2 YYNGEE. Trimming cost V 3 bases and J 5 bases, with 14 bases left between them. The CDR3 length is 14 residues. The CDR3 DNA sequence: TGTGCCAGCAGCGCTTCCCTCAGCGGGACTGAAGCTTTCTTT. Residues: CASSASLSGTEAFF.

The genes are TRBV7-8 and TRBJ1-2; perhaps TRBD1 as D (5 bases). Germline V lookup: CDR1 SGHVS, CDR2 FQNEAQ. Trimming left V 5 bases short and J 4 bases short, with 11 bases between. The CDR3 extends over 13 amino acids. This chain's CDR3 is CASSPRGGYGYTF. The CDR3 DNA is TGTGCCAGCAGCCCGCGCGGGGGCTATGGCTACACCTTC.

The chain combines TRBV9 with TRBJ1-1; 7 positions match TRBD1. This CDR3 has 15 residues. V gave up 3 bases and J gave up 7 bases; unmatched junction bases: 12. CDR1 SGDLS and CDR2 YYNGEE come from the germline V gene. The CDR3 coding sequence is TGTGCCAGCAGCGGAATGGGACAGAGGACCGATGAAGCTTTCTTT. Protein: CASSGMGQRTDEAFF.

The rearrangement uses TRBV2 and TRBJ1-5; 9 positions agree with TRBD1. Per germline, CDR1 SNHLY and CDR2 FYNNEI. Germline trimming cut 6 bases from V and 8 bases from J; bases unmatched to any gene: 8. CDR3 size: 14 residues. The CDR3 DNA is TGTGCCAGCAGATCAACAGGGGGCAGGGAGCCCCAGCATTTT. Translation: CASRSTGGREPQHF.

The chain recombines TRBV29-1 with TRBJ2-5, with TRBD1 matching over 8 bases. Germline assignment: CDR1 SQVTM and CDR2 ANQGSEA. The CDR3 runs 12 residues. V lost 7 bases, J lost 7 bases, and 8 bases stayed unmatched. CDR3 bases: TGCAGCGCTTCGGGACAGGATGGGACCCAGTACTTC. Amino acid sequence: CSASGQDGTQYF.

This clone was counted once. V and J are TRBV7-9 and TRBJ2-1; D might be TRBD2 (5 bases). CDR3 size: 12 residues. The V end was cut by 4 bases, the J end by 10 bases, with 11 bases between. Germline assignment: CDR1 SEHNR and CDR2 FQNEAQ (reference sequence). The CDR3 sequence: CASSSKTTEQFF. The CDR3 nucleotides read TGTGCCAGCAGCTCTAAGACTACCGAGCAGTTCTTC.

The chain has TRBV7-9 and TRBJ2-7; 8 nucleotides line up with TRBD2. The CDR3 has 15 amino acids. CDR1 and CDR2 from the germline V gene are SEHNR and FQNEAQ (reference sequence). Losses at the gene ends were 5 bases for V and 2 bases for J; bases not matched to a gene: 8. The CDR3 protein is CASSGEREPTYEQYF. The DNA for the CDR3 is TGTGCCAGCAGCGGGGAGCGGGAGCCCACCTACGAGCAGTACTTC.

The chain uses TRBV27 and TRBJ2-1; 7 bases map to TRBD1. There are 14 residues in the CDR3. The junction had 8 bases not matched to a gene; V was cut back by 3 bases and J by 9 bases. From germline, CDR1 is MNHEY and CDR2 SMNVEV (reference sequence). CDR3 residues: CASSFTGDGGEQFF. The CDR3 DNA reads TGTGCCAGCAGTTTCACAGGGGACGGCGGTGAGCAGTTCTTC.

There are a few counts of this clone. The gene calls are TRBV2 and TRBJ2-1, with 9 bases matching TRBD2. The CDR3 is 13 residues long. V was clipped by 7 bases and J by 7 bases; unmatched bases: 5. Germline loops: CDR1 SNHLY, CDR2 FYNNEI. CDR3 bases: TGTGCCAGCAACATAGCGGGAGTGAATGAGCAGTTCTTC. Amino acid sequence: CASNIAGVNEQFF.

The chain combines TRBV20-1 with TRBJ2-1; no clear D. From germline, CDR1 is DFQATT and CDR2 SNEGSKA (reference sequence). V gave up 5 bases and J gave up 9 bases, with 8 bases separating them. This CDR3 spans 10 amino acids. This chain's CDR3 is CSAQALEQFF. CDR3 sequence (DNA): TGCAGTGCTCAGGCCCTTGAGCAGTTCTTC.

This clone turned up a few times. The junction shows a germline mismatch at one end, possibly a read error. The chain links TRBV29-1 to TRBJ1-5, with TRBD1 as a possible D gene (5 bases). The V gene's germline CDR1 is SQVTM and CDR2 ANQGSEA. The CDR3 is 15 amino acids. The CDR3 reads CSVKEGAYSNQPQHF. For the CDR3, the DNA is TGCAGCGTTAAAGAAGGGGCGTATAGCAATCAGCCCCAGCATTTT.

This clone was counted once. The J gene is TRBJ2-7, the V gene TRBV7-9; TRBD1 matches at 9 bases. Germline V CDR1 and CDR2: SEHNR, FQNEAQ (reference sequence). The CDR3 covers 14 residues. V trimming: 1 base; J trimming: 6 bases; junction bases outside the gene matches: 4. In DNA form, the CDR3 reads TGTGCCAGCAGCTTAGTACAGGGGGCTTCCGAGCAGTACTTC. Protein sequence: CASSLVQGASEQYF.

The chain employs TRBV10-3 and TRBJ2-5, with TRBD1 identical over 9 bases. CDR1 and CDR2 from the germline V gene are ENHRY and SYGVKD. J gave up 1 base and V 2 bases, and 8 bases lay outside the gene matches. This CDR3 region has 17 residues. CDR3 amino acids: CAISEDADRGIQETQYF. CDR3 in DNA: TGTGCCATCAGTGAGGACGCGGACAGGGGAATCCAAGAGACCCAGTACTTC.